The clone carrying this TCR beta chain appeared a few times. As yet, its antigen is unknown. V dropped 0 bases and J dropped 9 bases, with 15 bases sitting between them. CDR3 length: 16 residues. Germline V gene sequence: CDR1 SNHLY, CDR2 FYNNEI. The study reverse transcribed the entire isolated RNA, so it sequenced expressed TCRB transcripts. TCRdb's copy holds only in-frame clones and misses some; the assay was immunoSEQ multiplex PCR. The sample lists 600,000 to 700,000 clones, roughly an eighth occurring once. This specimen belongs to a study of beta chain features in type 1 diabetes. Averaging approximately 110 mL, one heparinised blood draw came from each individual donor. Sorted CD4+ subsets: naive, central memory, regulatory, stem cell-like memory (CD45RO/CCR7/CD25/CD127/CD95/CD27 panel). Study results and limitations: Shorter TCRB CDR3s, moderately but significantly so, marked every one of the four CD4+ subsets in Type 1 diabetes patients. TCRB repertoires of naive, central memory and Treg cells appeared more similar among patients than among healthy donors.

The sequenced sample consisted of naive CD4+ T cells from blood. This clonotype was sampled from a man aged 18 to 30 with type 1 diabetes. The genes are TRBV2 and TRBJ1-6; weak D call: TRBD1 (5 bases). CDR3 sequence reads: CASSEAGTGVFSPLHF. CDR3 DNA: TGTGCCAGCAGTGAAGCCGGGACCGGGGTTTTTTCACCCCTCCACTTT. Full variable domain (rest looked up from reference TRBV2 and TRBJ1-6): EPEVTQTPSHQVTQMGQEVILRCVPISNHLYFYWYRQILGQKVEFLVSFYNNEISEKSEIFDDQFSVERPDGSNFTLKIRSTKLEDSAMYFCASSEAGTGVFSPLHFGNGTRLTVT.